Below are 17 T cell receptor beta chains sequenced from a single sample in a study of long-term antiretroviral therapy in people with HIV (dated 2022 in TCRdb). Sequencing of the TRB variable region was done with the immunoSEQ hsTCRB v3.0 assay at survey level resolution. The source is immuneACCESS, and TCRdb retained only in-frame sequences with V and J called. Part of the clones is not carried over; for the studies checked, unresolved V genes explain less than half of this, and the remainder is unexplained. Across this sample there are tens of thousands of clones, with approximately 95% seen only once. In total, the top ten clones hold around 7.4% of the sample. Sequenced here: unsorted PBMCs, sampled 5.3 years after starting antiretroviral therapy. The origin of the receptors is a young man with HIV.

The CDR3 bases are TGCGCCAGCAGGTCCAACTTACTGAACACCGGGGAGCTGTTTTTT. It encodes CASRSNLLNTGELFF. This rearrangement joins TRBV5-1 to TRBJ2-2; D is uncertain. The CDR3 covers 15 residues. Trimming cost V 5 bases and J 1 base, with 12 bases left between them. The germline V gene has CDR1 SGHRS and CDR2 YFSETQ.

V is TRBV9 and J is TRBJ2-1, with 9 bases fitting TRBD2. The CDR3 is made up of 13 amino acids. Germline CDR1 SGDLS, CDR2 YYNGEE. V shed 4 bases, J shed 10 bases, and the junction held 6 bases outside the gene matches. The CDR3 coding sequence is TGTGCCAGCAGCCCGGGACTAGCAGAGGAGCAGTTCTTC. Amino acid sequence: CASSPGLAEEQFF.

The CDR3 DNA is TGCAGCGTTACTTCTGGGGGAGTAACCGGGGAGCTGTTTTTT. This translates into CSVTSGGVTGELFF. The chain has TRBV29-1 and TRBJ2-2; D might be TRBD1 or TRBD2, each matching 5 bases. The V gene's germline CDR1 is SQVTM and CDR2 ANQGSEA. V was clipped by 5 bases and J by 5 bases, with 15 bases between them. This CDR3 has 14 residues.

J is TRBJ2-7 and V is TRBV9; D possibly corresponds to TRBD2 (5 bases). The germline V gene has CDR1 SGDLS and CDR2 YYNGEE. V was pared by 4 bases and J by 4 bases, with 18 bases between. The CDR3 extends over 15 amino acids. CDR3 region: CASSPQPGSLYEQYF. CDR3 sequence (DNA): TGTGCCAGCAGCCCCCAACCGGGATCCTTATACGAGCAGTACTTC.

The rearrangement joins TRBV27 to TRBJ1-1; D call uncertain. Germline V lookup: CDR1 MNHEY, CDR2 SMNVEV (reference sequence). The CDR3 runs 13 residues. The ends were cut back, 2 bases at V and 2 bases at J, with 6 bases in the middle. The DNA of the CDR3 is TGTGCCAGCAGTTTAATCATCAACACTGAAGCTTTCTTT. Translated, it gives CASSLIINTEAFF.

V usage is TRBV30 and J usage is TRBJ1-1, with 9 bases fitting TRBD1. With 5 bases clipped from V and 1 base from J, the junction kept 11 bases outside the gene matches. The CDR3 is 16 residues long. Germline V gene data show CDR1 as GTSNPN and CDR2 as SVGIG (reference sequence). CDR3 region: CAWVRPRQGGNTEAFF. CDR3 DNA sequence: TGTGCCTGGGTTCGCCCAAGACAGGGGGGGAACACTGAAGCTTTCTTT. The whole variable domain, remainder taken from reference TRBV30 and TRBJ1-1, is SQTIHQWPATLVQPVGSPLSLECTVEGTSNPNLYWYRQAAGRGLQLLFYSVGIGQISSEVPQNLSASRPQDRQFILSSKKLLLSDSGFYLCAWVRPRQGGNTEAFFGQGTRLTVV.

The gene calls are TRBV6-1 and TRBJ1-5, with D unresolved. Germline V gene data show CDR1 as MNHNS and CDR2 as SASEGT. V lost 3 bases and J 3 bases, leaving 15 bases between the germline ends. The CDR3 is made up of 16 amino acids. The DNA for the CDR3 is TGTGCCAGCAGTGACCACGACTGGGTTAACAATCAGCCCCAGCATTTT. Translation: CASSDHDWVNNQPQHF.

The chain recombines TRBV28 with TRBJ2-3, with no clear D. The CDR3 has 13 residues. The V gene's germline CDR1 is MDHEN and CDR2 SYDVKM. Trimming stripped 6 bases from V and 0 bases from J, with 7 bases between. The CDR3 coding sequence is TGTGCCAGCAGCCTGGATAGCACAGATACGCAGTATTTT. Protein product: CASSLDSTDTQYF.

The chain joins TRBV7-6 to TRBJ1-3; D perhaps matches TRBD1 (5 bases). V was trimmed by 1 base and J by 0 bases, leaving 13 bases between them. CDR3 length: 17 residues. The germline V gene encodes CDR1 SGHVS and CDR2 FNYEAQ. CDR3 protein: CASSLEGTDSSGNTIYF. The CDR3 region has the DNA TGTGCCAGCAGCTTAGAGGGGACGGATAGCTCTGGAAACACCATATATTTT.

This clone was picked up one time. J is TRBJ1-4 and V is TRBV30; possible D gene TRBD1, 5 bases. This CDR3 is built from 14 residues. Germline V gene lookup returns CDR1 GTSNPN and CDR2 SVGIG (reference sequence). Trimming took 0 bases from V and 3 from J, leaving 8 bases between them. CDR3 protein: CAWSVPGANEKLFF. Here the CDR3 DNA reads TGTGCCTGGAGTGTTCCGGGGGCTAATGAAAAACTGTTTTTT.

The genes are TRBV6-6 and TRBJ1-6, with D hard to call. Trimming left V 0 bases short and J 7 bases short, with 7 bases between. The CDR3 runs 14 residues. Per the germline V gene, CDR1 is MNHNY and CDR2 is SVGAGI (reference sequence). CDR3 in amino acids: CASSYSGENSPLHF. The CDR3 region has the DNA TGTGCCAGCAGTTACTCTGGCGAAAATTCACCCCTCCACTTT.

V is TRBV5-6 and J is TRBJ1-2; unclear D gene. In germline, CDR1 is SGHDT, CDR2 YYEEEE. V dropped 0 bases and J dropped 2 bases, with 5 bases sitting between them. The CDR3 length is 13 residues. The CDR3 nucleotides are TGTGCCAGCAGCTTGGGACGGAACTATGGCTACACCTTC. This codes for CASSLGRNYGYTF.

V usage is TRBV5-4 and J usage is TRBJ1-5, with unresolved D. The germline V gene has CDR1 SGHNT and CDR2 YYREEE (reference sequence). This CDR3 contains 13 residues. The V and J ends lost 5 bases and 2 bases respectively, with 8 bases between them. The DNA for the CDR3 is TGTGCCAGCAGTAACTATGGCAATCAGCCCCAGCATTTT. This sequence encodes CASSNYGNQPQHF. Drawing the rest from reference TRBV5-4 and TRBJ1-5, the complete variable domain is ETGVTQSPTHLIKTRGQQVTLRCSSQSGHNTVSWYQQALGQGPQFIFQYYREEENGRGNFPPRFSGLQFPNYSSELNVNALELDDSALYLCASSNYGNQPQHFGDGTRLSIL.

The rearrangement joins TRBV25-1 to TRBJ2-7; TRBD1 aligns across 7 bases. The CDR3 runs 13 residues. The germline V gene has CDR1 MGHDK and CDR2 SYGVNS. Trimming removed 5 bases from V and 1 base from J; junction bases left unmatched: 2. In DNA form, the CDR3 reads TGTGCCAGCAGTACAGGGGAGTCCTACGAGCAGTACTTC. Translated, it gives CASSTGESYEQYF.

The CDR3 is CASSGTRNSYEQYF. As DNA, the CDR3 is TGCGCCAGCTCCGGGACAAGGAACTCCTACGAGCAGTACTTC. The rearrangement joins TRBV10-1 to TRBJ2-7; D may be TRBD1 (6 bases). Between the trimmed V and J ends, which lost 8 bases and 0 bases, there was a span of 14 bases. Germline lookup yields CDR1 WNHNN and CDR2 SYGVQD (reference sequence). This CDR3 comprises 14 residues.

The genes are TRBV30 and TRBJ2-7; 10 bases are a match to TRBD1. CDR3 size: 13 residues. Per germline, CDR1 GTSNPN and CDR2 SVGIG (reference sequence). Losses at the gene ends were 4 bases for V and 3 bases for J; bases not matched to a gene: 3. In DNA, the CDR3 is TGTGCCTGGACTGGACAGGGGGGCTACGAGCAGTACTTC. It codes for CAWTGQGGYEQYF.

Here the CDR3 DNA reads TGTGCCAGCAGTCCCGGGACAGGGTTCTACAATGAGCAGTTCTTC. Translated, it gives CASSPGTGFYNEQFF. This sequence joins TRBV11-2 and TRBJ2-1; 9 bases line up with TRBD1. The CDR3 is 15 amino acids. J gave up 3 bases and V 6 bases, and 6 bases lay outside the gene matches. From germline, CDR1 is SGHAT and CDR2 FQNNGV.